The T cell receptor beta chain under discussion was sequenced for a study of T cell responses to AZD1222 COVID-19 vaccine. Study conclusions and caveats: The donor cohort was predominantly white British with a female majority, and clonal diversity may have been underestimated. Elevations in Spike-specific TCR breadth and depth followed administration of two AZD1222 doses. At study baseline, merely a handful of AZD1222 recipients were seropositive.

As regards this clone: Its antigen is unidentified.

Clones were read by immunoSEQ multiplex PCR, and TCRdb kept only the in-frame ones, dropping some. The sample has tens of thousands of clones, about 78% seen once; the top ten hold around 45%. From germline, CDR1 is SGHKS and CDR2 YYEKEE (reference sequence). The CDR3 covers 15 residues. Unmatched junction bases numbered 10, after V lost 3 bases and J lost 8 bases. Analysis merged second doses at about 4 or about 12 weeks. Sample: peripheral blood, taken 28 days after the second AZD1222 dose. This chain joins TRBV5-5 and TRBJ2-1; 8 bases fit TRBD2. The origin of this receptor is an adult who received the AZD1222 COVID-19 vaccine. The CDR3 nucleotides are TGTGCCAGCAGCTCCGGGGGGGCCTCTTTCCATGAGCAGTTCTTC. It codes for CASSSGGASFHEQFF.